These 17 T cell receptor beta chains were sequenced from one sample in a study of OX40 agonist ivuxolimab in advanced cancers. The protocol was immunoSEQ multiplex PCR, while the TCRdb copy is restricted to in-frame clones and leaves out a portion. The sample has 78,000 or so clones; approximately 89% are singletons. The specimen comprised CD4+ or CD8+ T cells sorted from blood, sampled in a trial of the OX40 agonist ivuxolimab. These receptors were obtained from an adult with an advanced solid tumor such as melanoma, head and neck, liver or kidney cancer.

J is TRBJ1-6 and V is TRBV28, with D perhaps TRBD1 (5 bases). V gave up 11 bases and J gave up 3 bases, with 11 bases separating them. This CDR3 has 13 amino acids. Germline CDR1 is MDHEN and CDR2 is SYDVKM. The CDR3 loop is CAGSGNYNSPLHF. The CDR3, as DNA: TGTGCCGGCTCAGGGAACTATAATTCACCCCTCCACTTT. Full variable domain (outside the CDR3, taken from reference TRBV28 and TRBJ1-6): DVKVTQSSRYLVKRTGEKVFLECVQDMDHENMFWYRQDPGLGLRLIYFSYDVKMKEKGDIPEGYSVSREKKERFSLILESASTNQTSMYLCAGSGNYNSPLHFGNGTRLTVT.

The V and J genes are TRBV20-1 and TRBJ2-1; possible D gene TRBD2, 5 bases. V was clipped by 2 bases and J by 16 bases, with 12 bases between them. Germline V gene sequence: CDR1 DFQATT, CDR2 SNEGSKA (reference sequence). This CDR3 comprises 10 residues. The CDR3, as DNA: TGCAGTGCTAGAAAGACTACTCTCTTCTTC. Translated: CSARKTTLFF.

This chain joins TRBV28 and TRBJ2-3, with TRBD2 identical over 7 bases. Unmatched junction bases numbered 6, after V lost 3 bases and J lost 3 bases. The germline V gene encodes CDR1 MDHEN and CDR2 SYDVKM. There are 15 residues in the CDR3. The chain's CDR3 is CASSFAGVGTDTQYF. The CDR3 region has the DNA TGTGCCAGCAGTTTTGCGGGAGTAGGAACAGATACGCAGTATTTT.

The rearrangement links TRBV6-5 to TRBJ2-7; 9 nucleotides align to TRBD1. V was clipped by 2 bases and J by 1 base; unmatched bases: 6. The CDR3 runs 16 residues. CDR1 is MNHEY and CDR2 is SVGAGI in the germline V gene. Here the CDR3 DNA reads TGTGCCAGCAGTTACACGGGGACAGGGAGATCCTACGAGCAGTACTTC. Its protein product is CASSYTGTGRSYEQYF.

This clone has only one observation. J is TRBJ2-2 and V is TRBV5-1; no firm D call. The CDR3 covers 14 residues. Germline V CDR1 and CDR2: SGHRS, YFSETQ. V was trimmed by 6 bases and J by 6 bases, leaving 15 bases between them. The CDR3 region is CASTSDPSAGELFF. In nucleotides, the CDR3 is TGCGCCAGCACATCGGACCCCTCGGCCGGGGAGCTGTTTTTT.

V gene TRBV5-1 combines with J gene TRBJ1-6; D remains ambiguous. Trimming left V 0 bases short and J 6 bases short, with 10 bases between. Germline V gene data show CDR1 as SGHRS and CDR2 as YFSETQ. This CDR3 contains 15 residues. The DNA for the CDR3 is TGCGCCAGCAGCTTGGCAGAGGTCCCTAATTCACCCCTCCACTTT. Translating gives CASSLAEVPNSPLHF.

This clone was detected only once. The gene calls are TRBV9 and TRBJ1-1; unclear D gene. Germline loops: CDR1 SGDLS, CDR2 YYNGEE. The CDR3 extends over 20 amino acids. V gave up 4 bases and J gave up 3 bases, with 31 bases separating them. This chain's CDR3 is CASSPSGPWSVANSYTEAFF. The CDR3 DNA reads TGTGCCAGCAGCCCCTCCGGTCCCTGGTCCGTTGCGAACTCTTACACTGAAGCTTTCTTT.

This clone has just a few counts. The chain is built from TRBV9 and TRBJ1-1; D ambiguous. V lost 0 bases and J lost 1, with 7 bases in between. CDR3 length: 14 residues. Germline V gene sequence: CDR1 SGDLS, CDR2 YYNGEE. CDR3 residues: CASSVAPQNTEAFF. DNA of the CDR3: TGTGCCAGCAGCGTAGCTCCCCAGAACACTGAAGCTTTCTTT.

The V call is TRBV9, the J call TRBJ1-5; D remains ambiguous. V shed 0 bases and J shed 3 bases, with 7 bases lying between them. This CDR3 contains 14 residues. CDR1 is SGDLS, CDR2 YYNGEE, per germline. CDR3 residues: CASSVDGINQPQHF. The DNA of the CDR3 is TGTGCCAGCAGCGTAGATGGGATCAATCAGCCCCAGCATTTT.

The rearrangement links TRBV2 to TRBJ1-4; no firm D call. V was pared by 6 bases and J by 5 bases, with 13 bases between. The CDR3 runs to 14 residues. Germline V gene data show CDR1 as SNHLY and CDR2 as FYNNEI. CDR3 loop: CASRRTGQNEKLFF. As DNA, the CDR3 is TGTGCCAGCAGGAGAACGGGTCAGAATGAAAAACTGTTTTTT.

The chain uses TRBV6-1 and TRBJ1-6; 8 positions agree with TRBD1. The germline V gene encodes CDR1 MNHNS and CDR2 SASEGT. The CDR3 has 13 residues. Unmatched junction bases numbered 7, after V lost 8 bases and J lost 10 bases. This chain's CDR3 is CASGDRGESPLHF. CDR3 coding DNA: TGTGCCAGCGGAGACAGGGGCGAATCACCCCTCCACTTT.

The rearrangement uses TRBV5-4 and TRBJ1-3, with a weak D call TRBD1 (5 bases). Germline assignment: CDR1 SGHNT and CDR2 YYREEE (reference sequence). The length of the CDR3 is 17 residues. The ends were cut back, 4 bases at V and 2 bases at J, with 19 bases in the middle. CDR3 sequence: CASSGAFGAGPGNTIYF. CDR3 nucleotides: TGTGCCAGCAGCGGGGCTTTCGGGGCAGGGCCTGGAAACACCATATATTTT.

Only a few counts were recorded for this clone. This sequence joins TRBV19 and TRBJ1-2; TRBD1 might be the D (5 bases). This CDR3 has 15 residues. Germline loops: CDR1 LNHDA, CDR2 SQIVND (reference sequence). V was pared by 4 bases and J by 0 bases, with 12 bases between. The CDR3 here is CASSKWGAANYGYTF. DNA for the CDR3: TGTGCCAGTAGTAAATGGGGCGCGGCTAACTATGGCTACACCTTC. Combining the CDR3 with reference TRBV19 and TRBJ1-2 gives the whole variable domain DGGITQSPKYLFRKEGQNVTLSCEQNLNHDAMYWYRQDPGQGLRLIYYSQIVNDFQKGDIAEGYSVSREKKESFPLTVTSAQKNPTAFYLCASSKWGAANYGYTFGSGTRLTVV.

CDR3 sequence: CASSLAGSYEQYF. CDR3 DNA: TGTGCCAGCAGCCTAGCAGGGTCCTACGAGCAGTACTTC. The gene calls are TRBV7-3 and TRBJ2-7; D may match TRBD1 or TRBD2 (5 bases each). Trimming cost V 5 bases and J 1 base, with 9 bases left between them. The CDR3 has 13 amino acids. Germline CDR1 SGHTA, CDR2 FQGTGA.

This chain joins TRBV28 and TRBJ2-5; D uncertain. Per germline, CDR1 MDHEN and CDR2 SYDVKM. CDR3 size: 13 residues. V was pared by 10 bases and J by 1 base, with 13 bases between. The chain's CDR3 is CANSRSGQETQYF. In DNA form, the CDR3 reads TGTGCCAACTCGAGATCGGGCCAAGAGACCCAGTACTTC.

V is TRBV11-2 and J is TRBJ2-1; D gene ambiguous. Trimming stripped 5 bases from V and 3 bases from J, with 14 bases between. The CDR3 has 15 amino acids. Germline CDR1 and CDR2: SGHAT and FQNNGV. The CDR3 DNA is TGTGCCAGCAGCCCAGGTCGCCAAGACTACAATGAGCAGTTCTTC. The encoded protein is CASSPGRQDYNEQFF.

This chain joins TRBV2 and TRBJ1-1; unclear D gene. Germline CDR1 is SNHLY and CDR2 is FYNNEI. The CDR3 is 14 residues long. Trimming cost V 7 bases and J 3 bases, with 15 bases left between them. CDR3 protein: CASTPPRPDTEAFF. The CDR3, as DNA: TGTGCCAGCACCCCCCCGAGGCCGGACACTGAAGCTTTCTTT.